The T cell receptor beta chain described here comes from a study of blood T cell repertoires in COVID-19. Assay used: immunoSEQ multiplex PCR; TCRdb lists only in-frame clones, some missing. The repertoire includes 100,000 to 150,000 clones, roughly four fifths of them detected once, and approximately 12% sits in the top ten. Trimming took off 2 bases at V and 7 bases at J, with 19 bases between the two ends. Germline CDR1 reads SGHTA; CDR2 reads FQGTGA. The length of the CDR3 is 16 residues. This clone is a singleton in its sample. The source of this sequence is a man aged 55-75 years with acute or convalescent COVID-19. The material sequenced was peripheral blood. V gene TRBV7-3 combines with J gene TRBJ2-3, with no clear D. CDR3 in amino acids: CASSLHPGAATHTQYF. CDR3 bases: TGTGCCAGCAGCTTACATCCGGGTGCGGCCACCCATACGCAGTATTTT.